Presented here are 32 T cell receptor beta chains from one specimen sequenced in a study of blood T cell repertoires in COVID-19. Produced via immunoSEQ multiplex PCR; TCRdb's table is partial and in-frame only. The sample holds about 200,000 clones, approximately 90% seen once. Sequenced sample: peripheral blood. Every receptor here comes from a man aged 55 to 69 with active or convalescent COVID-19.

The gene calls are TRBV15 and TRBJ1-2; no reliable D call. The CDR3 length is 17 residues. Per the germline V gene, CDR1 is LNHNV and CDR2 is YYDKDF (reference sequence). With 1 base removed from V and 2 bases from J, the gap between germline ends came to 17 bases. CDR3: CATSRVEGFRTNYGYTF. Written as DNA, the CDR3 is TGTGCCACCAGCAGAGTGGAGGGCTTCCGTACCAACTATGGCTACACCTTC.

The table lists this clone with a count of one. This rearrangement joins TRBV19 to TRBJ1-3, with D possibly being TRBD1 (6 bases). This CDR3 is 15 amino acids long. The V and J ends lost 5 bases and 7 bases respectively, with 18 bases between them. From germline, CDR1 is LNHDA and CDR2 SQIVND (reference sequence). CDR3 sequence (DNA): TGTGCCAGTAGTCCTCCCCCAGGGGTTGGGAACACCATATATTTT. It codes for CASSPPPGVGNTIYF.

The chain recombines TRBV18 with TRBJ2-3; D is unclear. The ends were cut back, 2 bases at V and 5 bases at J, with 14 bases in the middle. CDR3 length: 15 amino acids. Germline-derived CDR1 and CDR2 are KGHSH and LQKENI. CDR3 coding DNA: TGTGCCAGCTCACCAAAAACAGACCAACGAGATACGCAGTATTTT. It translates to CASSPKTDQRDTQYF. Full variable domain (outside the CDR3, taken from reference TRBV18 and TRBJ2-3): NAGVMQNPRHLVRRRGQEARLRCSPMKGHSHVYWYRQLPEEGLKFMVYLQKENIIDESGMPKERFSAEFPKEGPSILRIQQVVRGDSAAYFCASSPKTDQRDTQYFGPGTRLTVL.

The V gene is TRBV2, the J gene TRBJ2-3, with TRBD2 matching over 9 bases. This CDR3 is built from 14 residues. Germline trimming cut 8 bases from V and 1 base from J; bases unmatched to any gene: 4. The V gene's germline CDR1 is SNHLY and CDR2 FYNNEI. CDR3 sequence (DNA): TGTGCCAGCCACCGCGGGGGGGGCACAGATACGCAGTATTTT. Translated: CASHRGGGTDTQYF.

The CDR3 DNA sequence: TGCGCCAGCAGCTTGGAATCCCCCTCCCACTATGGCTACACCTTC. It encodes CASSLESPSHYGYTF. The rearrangement uses TRBV5-1 and TRBJ1-2; D is uncertain. Trimming took 0 bases from V and 3 from J, leaving 12 bases between them. The CDR3 contains 15 residues. The V gene's germline CDR1 is SGHRS and CDR2 YFSETQ.

The chain is built from TRBV5-1 and TRBJ2-2, with 9 bases fitting TRBD1. The J segment lost 0 bases and the V segment lost 4 bases, leaving 4 bases of the junction unmatched. The germline V gene has CDR1 SGHRS and CDR2 YFSETQ. The CDR3 covers 16 residues. The CDR3 DNA sequence: TGCGCCAGCAGCCGAAACAGGGGGCCGAACACCGGGGAGCTGTTTTTT. It specifies CASSRNRGPNTGELFF.

The chain is built from TRBV5-5 and TRBJ1-4; perhaps TRBD1 as D (6 bases). This CDR3 has 14 residues. Trimming pared 0 bases from V and 12 bases from J, leaving 15 bases between. Germline assignment: CDR1 SGHKS and CDR2 YYEKEE (reference sequence). In DNA, the CDR3 is TGTGCCAGCAGCTTGGTTGGGACACGGACCCAACTGTTTTTT. It translates to CASSLVGTRTQLFF.

The gene calls are TRBV5-5 and TRBJ1-1; TRBD1 matches at 7 bases. CDR3 length: 15 amino acids. V dropped 4 bases and J dropped 0; count of bases not matched to a gene: 6. The germline V gene has CDR1 SGHKS and CDR2 YYEKEE (reference sequence). CDR3: CASSAEGQMNTEAFF. DNA of the CDR3: TGTGCCAGCAGCGCAGAGGGACAGATGAACACTGAAGCTTTCTTT.

The chain recombines TRBV6-5 with TRBJ1-3; 7 positions agree with TRBD1. CDR3 length equals 12 residues. Germline V gene lookup returns CDR1 MNHEY and CDR2 SVGAGI. J lost 16 bases, V lost 6 bases, and 12 bases had no gene match. CDR3 sequence: CASRPDVGTDYF. DNA of the CDR3: TGTGCCAGCAGGCCCGATGTGGGGACAGATTATTTT.

The chain carries TRBV5-1 and TRBJ2-6; D gene unclear. The germline gives CDR1 SGHRS, CDR2 YFSETQ. Trimming shortened V by 0 bases and J by 4 bases, and 5 bases separated the two germline ends. CDR3 length: 14 residues. The CDR3 loop is CASSLDPGANVLTF. DNA for the CDR3: TGCGCCAGCAGCTTGGATCCGGGGGCCAACGTCCTGACTTTC. Complete variable domain (other parts from reference TRBV5-1 and TRBJ2-6): KAGVTQTPRYLIKTRGQQVTLSCSPISGHRSVSWYQQTPGQGLQFLFEYFSETQRNKGNFPGRFSGRQFSNSRSEMNVSTLELGDSALYLCASSLDPGANVLTFGAGSRLTVL.

The V gene is TRBV5-1, the J gene TRBJ2-5; maybe TRBD2 (5 bases). The CDR3 runs 13 residues. The V gene's germline CDR1 is SGHRS and CDR2 YFSETQ. The V end was cut by 4 bases, the J end by 5 bases, with 12 bases between. The CDR3 sequence: CASSGHRGETQYF. Here the CDR3 DNA reads TGCGCCAGCAGCGGCCACAGAGGGGAGACCCAGTACTTC.

V gene TRBV5-1 combines with J gene TRBJ2-7, with TRBD1 matching over 9 bases. There are 18 residues in the CDR3. The junction had 21 bases not matched to a gene; V was cut back by 4 bases and J by 7 bases. Germline CDR1 reads SGHRS; CDR2 reads YFSETQ. The CDR3 spells CASSRSIATGGSRDEQYF. For the CDR3, the DNA is TGCGCCAGCAGCCGTAGCATAGCGACAGGGGGTAGTCGGGATGAGCAGTACTTC.

The rearrangement links TRBV6-5 to TRBJ1-3, with TRBD1 matching 7 bases. Per the germline V gene, CDR1 is MNHEY and CDR2 is SVGAGI. V dropped 8 bases and J dropped 4; count of bases not matched to a gene: 5. The CDR3 runs to 13 residues. The CDR3 DNA is TGTGCCAGCGCGAGGGGGCGGGGAAACACCATATATTTT. Translated: CASARGRGNTIYF.

The chain carries TRBV6-5 and TRBJ1-5; 8 bases match TRBD1. The CDR3 loop spans 13 amino acids. The germline V gene has CDR1 MNHEY and CDR2 SVGAGI. With 6 bases clipped from V and 4 bases from J, the junction kept 2 bases outside the gene matches. Here the CDR3 DNA reads TGTGCCAGCAGAGGGACAGGAAATCAGCCCCAGCATTTT. This gives the protein CASRGTGNQPQHF.

DNA of the CDR3: TGTGCCAGCAGTGGACAGGGAGGTGGCGGCTACACCTTC. Protein sequence: CASSGQGGGGYTF. The rearrangement joins TRBV12-3 or TRBV12-4 to TRBJ1-2; 8 positions match TRBD1. J lost 8 bases, V lost 5 bases, and 7 bases had no gene match. The CDR3 covers 13 residues.

This rearrangement joins TRBV4-1 to TRBJ1-6, with D possibly matching TRBD1 (6 bases). This CDR3 is 17 amino acids long. Trimming shortened V by 0 bases and J by 6 bases, and 15 bases separated the two germline ends. The germline V gene encodes CDR1 MGHRA and CDR2 YSYEKL. CDR3 region: CASSQDPARGRNSPLHF. In nucleotides, the CDR3 is TGCGCCAGCAGCCAAGATCCGGCCAGGGGTCGTAATTCACCCCTCCACTTT.

The gene calls are TRBV11-2 and TRBJ1-6; 7 nucleotides line up with TRBD1. The CDR3 extends over 14 amino acids. The ends lost 7 bases at V and 7 bases at J; junction bases unmatched: 7. From germline, CDR1 is SGHAT and CDR2 FQNNGV. CDR3 region: CASTVGTANSPLHF. The CDR3 DNA reads as TGTGCCAGCACCGTCGGGACAGCAAATTCACCCCTCCACTTT.

The J gene is TRBJ2-3, the V gene TRBV20-1; 7 positions match TRBD1. Germline V gives CDR1 DFQATT, CDR2 SNEGSKA (reference sequence). The CDR3 runs to 11 residues. Losses at the gene ends were 5 bases for V and 5 bases for J; bases not matched to a gene: 1. CDR3 residues: CSAYRGDTQYF. CDR3 in DNA: TGCAGTGCTTACAGGGGAGATACGCAGTATTTT.

The rearrangement links TRBV20-1 to TRBJ2-2; weak D call: TRBD1 (5 bases). Trimming stripped 3 bases from V and 5 bases from J, with 13 bases between. There are 14 residues in the CDR3. Germline CDR1 DFQATT, CDR2 SNEGSKA (reference sequence). CDR3 nucleotide sequence: TGCAGTGCTAGTCCCACAGGACGGACCGGGGAGCTGTTTTTT. As protein: CSASPTGRTGELFF.

This clone is a singleton in its sample. The chain carries TRBV7-9 and TRBJ1-2; 9 positions agree with TRBD1. The germline V gene has CDR1 SEHNR and CDR2 FQNEAQ (reference sequence). The trim removed 4 bases at V and 0 bases at J, leaving 6 bases unmatched. This CDR3 spans 16 amino acids. CDR3 sequence reads: CASSSGQGTTNYGYTF. CDR3 nucleotide sequence: TGTGCCAGCAGCTCCGGACAGGGGACCACTAACTATGGCTACACCTTC. The whole variable domain, remainder taken from reference TRBV7-9 and TRBJ1-2, is DTGVSQNPRHKITKRGQNVTFRCDPISEHNRLYWYRQTLGQGPEFLTYFQNEAQLEKSRLLSDRFSAERPKGSFSTLEIQRTEQGDSAMYLCASSSGQGTTNYGYTFGSGTRLTVV.

V gene TRBV9 combines with J gene TRBJ2-7; D is unclear. Per the germline V gene, CDR1 is SGDLS and CDR2 is YYNGEE. CDR3 length: 13 amino acids. The V and J ends lost 0 bases and 6 bases respectively, with 10 bases between them. The CDR3: CASSVDMNGEQYF. In DNA, the CDR3 is TGTGCCAGCAGCGTAGATATGAACGGCGAGCAGTACTTC.

The genes are TRBV5-1 and TRBJ1-1, with TRBD1 matching 9 bases. In germline, CDR1 is SGHRS, CDR2 YFSETQ. The CDR3 loop spans 17 amino acids. Trimming at V came to 1 base and at J to 6 bases, leaving 13 bases not matched to a gene. CDR3 amino acids: CASSLSGTGFLEAEAFF. CDR3 sequence (DNA): TGCGCCAGCAGCTTGAGCGGGACAGGGTTCTTAGAGGCTGAAGCTTTCTTT.

V gene TRBV7-9 combines with J gene TRBJ1-2; TRBD1 aligns across 10 bases. The ends lost 5 bases at V and 8 bases at J; junction bases unmatched: 11. This CDR3 region has 15 residues. Germline V CDR1 and CDR2: SEHNR, FQNEAQ (reference sequence). The CDR3 spells CASSRGTGELMGYTF. The CDR3 DNA reads as TGTGCCAGCAGCAGGGGGACAGGGGAATTAATGGGCTACACCTTC.

The genes are TRBV20-1 and TRBJ1-3; perhaps TRBD1 as D (6 bases). V dropped 3 bases and J dropped 4 bases, with 10 bases sitting between them. CDR1 and CDR2 (germline): DFQATT, SNEGSKA (reference sequence). CDR3 length equals 13 residues. The CDR3 DNA reads as TGCAGTGCTAGTATGGACAGCGGAAACACCATATATTTT. This translates into CSASMDSGNTIYF.

The chain has TRBV7-3 and TRBJ1-1; 7 nucleotides agree with TRBD1. In germline, CDR1 is SGHTA, CDR2 FQGTGA. The J segment lost 2 bases and the V segment lost 2 bases, leaving 5 bases of the junction unmatched. This CDR3 spans 15 amino acids. The CDR3 nucleotides are TGTGCCAGCAGCTTATACGGGACAGAAAACACTGAAGCTTTCTTT. The encoded protein is CASSLYGTENTEAFF.

The rearrangement uses TRBV28 and TRBJ1-2; D is undetermined. V lost 10 bases and J lost 4, with 19 bases in between. The CDR3 is made up of 14 amino acids. Germline V CDR1 and CDR2: MDHEN, SYDVKM. For the CDR3, the DNA is TGTGCCACCCTCGCCTTGACACGAACCTATGGCTACACCTTC. This translates into CATLALTRTYGYTF.

The CDR3 region has the DNA TGTGCCACCAGTGATTCCCGGGGGGGCCAGTATAATGAGCAGTTCTTC. Residues: CATSDSRGGQYNEQFF. V is TRBV24-1 and J is TRBJ2-1; 8 bases are shared with TRBD2. Per the germline V gene, CDR1 is KGHDR and CDR2 is SFDVKD. The junction had 9 bases not matched to a gene; V was cut back by 2 bases and J by 7 bases. The CDR3 runs to 16 residues.

The rearrangement uses TRBV29-1 and TRBJ1-1; 8 bases map to TRBD1. The CDR3 length is 13 residues. The V and J ends lost 6 bases and 1 base, in that order; junction bases with no gene match: 4. CDR1 is SQVTM and CDR2 is ANQGSEA in the germline V gene. The CDR3: CSVVGQGNTEAFF. CDR3 bases: TGCAGCGTCGTCGGACAGGGGAACACTGAAGCTTTCTTT.

The chain is built from TRBV4-1 and TRBJ2-2; D gene ambiguous. The CDR3 has 14 amino acids. CDR1 and CDR2 (germline): MGHRA, YSYEKL. V lost 0 bases and J lost 6, with 8 bases in between. DNA of the CDR3: TGCGCCAGCAGCCAAGATTACGTAGCCGGGGAGCTGTTTTTT. Its protein product is CASSQDYVAGELFF.

This clone was counted once. The chain has TRBV6-5 and TRBJ2-2, with D possibly TRBD1 on 5 matching bases. The CDR3 is 16 amino acids. Germline V gives CDR1 MNHEY, CDR2 SVGAGI. V lost 0 bases and J lost 6, with 14 bases in between. Written as DNA, the CDR3 is TGTGCCAGCAGTTACTCGGGAACCCCAGGGTCCGGGGAGCTGTTTTTT. Amino acid sequence: CASSYSGTPGSGELFF.

The CDR3 here is CASSSSGGPSYEQYF. CDR3 sequence (DNA): TGTGCCAGCAGTTCTAGCGGGGGCCCCTCCTACGAGCAGTACTTC. The rearrangement links TRBV27 to TRBJ2-7; 10 nucleotides agree with TRBD2. With 4 bases clipped from V and 0 bases from J, the junction kept 3 bases outside the gene matches. Germline V gene data show CDR1 as MNHEY and CDR2 as SMNVEV (reference sequence). The CDR3 loop spans 15 amino acids.

The chain recombines TRBV19 with TRBJ2-1, with 8 bases aligning to TRBD2. V shed 3 bases and J 4 bases; nucleotides not matched to a gene: 8. This CDR3 has 16 residues. CDR1 is LNHDA and CDR2 is SQIVND in the germline V gene (reference sequence). The CDR3: CASSIWQLAEYNEQFF. The CDR3 DNA reads TGTGCCAGTAGTATTTGGCAACTAGCGGAATACAATGAGCAGTTCTTC.